Here is one T cell receptor beta chain with its context. With random hexamers, reverse transcription was performed on about 0.5 to 1 ug of RNA. TCRdb reprocessed the immunoSEQ multiplex PCR reads with MiXCR, giving one entry per CDR3 protein. The table records about 130,000 distinct CDR3 sequences, around 94% of them present only once. This CDR3 comprises 13 residues. Germline assignment: CDR1 MNHEY and CDR2 SMNVEV (reference sequence). Trimming took off 4 bases at V and 4 bases at J, with 10 bases between the two ends. This sample was taken from a study of CD8 T cells in Susac syndrome. Sequencing input: CD8+ T cells from PBMCs. The V gene is TRBV27, the J gene TRBJ1-1; unclear D gene. This sequence was found in a human donor with Susac syndrome. CDR3 protein: CASSSDQTTEAFF. The CDR3, as DNA: TGTGCCAGCAGTTCCGACCAGACCACTGAAGCTTTCTTT.